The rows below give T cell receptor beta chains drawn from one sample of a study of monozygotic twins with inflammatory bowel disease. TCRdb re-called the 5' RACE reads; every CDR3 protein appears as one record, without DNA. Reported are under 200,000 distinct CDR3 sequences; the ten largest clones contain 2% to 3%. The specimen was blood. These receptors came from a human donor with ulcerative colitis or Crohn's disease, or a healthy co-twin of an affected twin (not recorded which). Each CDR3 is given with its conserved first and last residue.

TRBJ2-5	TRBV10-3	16	CAIRPGTSGGQETQYF
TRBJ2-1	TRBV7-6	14	CASSSPGGYNEQFF
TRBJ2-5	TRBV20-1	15	CSAPPGTSGEETQYF
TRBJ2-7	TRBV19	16	CASRRAEAGRPYEQYF
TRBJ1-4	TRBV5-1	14	CASSWDGTNEKLFF
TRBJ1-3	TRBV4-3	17	CASSLRHGAPSGNTIYF
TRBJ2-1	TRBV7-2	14	CASSLYAGTEKQFF
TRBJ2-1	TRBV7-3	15	CASSSSALSYNEQFF
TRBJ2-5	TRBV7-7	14	CASSQDRVRETQYF
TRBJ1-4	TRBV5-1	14	CASSETGLMEKLFF
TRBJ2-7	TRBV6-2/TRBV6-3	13	CASSYGRSTEQYF
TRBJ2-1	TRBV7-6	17	CASSLEEWAGVNNEQFF
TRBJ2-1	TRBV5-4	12	CASKRSSNEQFF
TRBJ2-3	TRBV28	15	CACSVMGRSTDTQYF
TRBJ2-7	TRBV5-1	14	CASSFWTSVNEQYF
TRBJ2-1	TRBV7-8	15	CASSLGGGRDNEQFF
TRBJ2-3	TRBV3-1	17	CASSLISGSGYTDTQYF
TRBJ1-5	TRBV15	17	CATSREVTINANQPQHF
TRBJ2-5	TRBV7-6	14	CASGLGGGLETQYF
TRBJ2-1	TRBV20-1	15	CSARSRTSGGDEQFF
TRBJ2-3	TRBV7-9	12	CASSPTGNTQYF
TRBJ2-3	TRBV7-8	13	CASSLTYTDTQYF
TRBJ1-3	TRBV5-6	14	CASHTGLSGNTIYF
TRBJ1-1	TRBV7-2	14	CASSLVSRNTEAFF
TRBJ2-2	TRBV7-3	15	CASSLGTGSPGELFF
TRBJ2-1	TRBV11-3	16	CASSFGSASSYNEQFF
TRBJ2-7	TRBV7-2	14	CASSNRDRVYEQYF
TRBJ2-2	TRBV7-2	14	CASSLYPEDGELFF
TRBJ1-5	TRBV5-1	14	CASSSGPGDQPQHF
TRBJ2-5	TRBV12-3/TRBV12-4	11	CASSPLETQYF
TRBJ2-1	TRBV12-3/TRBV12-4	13	CASIRGIYNEQFF
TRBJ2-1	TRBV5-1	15	CASSLIAGKGNEQFF
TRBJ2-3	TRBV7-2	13	CASRGRVADTQYF
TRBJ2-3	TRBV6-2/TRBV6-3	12	CASTRSTDTQYF
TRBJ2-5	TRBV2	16	CASSGSQSGGAETQYF
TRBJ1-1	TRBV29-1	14	CSVVHQDMNTEAFF
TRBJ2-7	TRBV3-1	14	CASSFGTQDFPQYF
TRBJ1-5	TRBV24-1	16	CATSPSSGTENQPQHF
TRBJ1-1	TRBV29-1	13	CSVSQQGNTEAFF
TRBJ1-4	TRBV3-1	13	CASSQRGGPKLFF
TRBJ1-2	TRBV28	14	CASRRTGLDDGYTF
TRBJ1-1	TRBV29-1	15	CSASGGWGMNTEVFF
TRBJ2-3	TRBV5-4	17	CASSLRAGPTLPDTQYF
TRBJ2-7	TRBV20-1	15	CSASNASGLTYEQYF
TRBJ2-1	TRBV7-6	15	CASSLTSGGTNEQFF
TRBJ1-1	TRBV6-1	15	CASSRLKSGGTEAFF
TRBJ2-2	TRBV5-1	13	CASSLALTGELFF
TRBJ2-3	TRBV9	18	CASSTSRAAGGSTDTQYF
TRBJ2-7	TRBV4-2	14	CASSRGKLSYEQYF
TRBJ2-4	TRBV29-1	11	CSVGRGDIQYF
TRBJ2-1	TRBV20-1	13	CSAQGPGLNEQFF
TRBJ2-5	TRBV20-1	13	CSARTAVQETQYF
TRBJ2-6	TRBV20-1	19	CSARTAPGQGFSGANVLTF
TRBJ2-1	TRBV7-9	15	CASSLVGGINNEQFF